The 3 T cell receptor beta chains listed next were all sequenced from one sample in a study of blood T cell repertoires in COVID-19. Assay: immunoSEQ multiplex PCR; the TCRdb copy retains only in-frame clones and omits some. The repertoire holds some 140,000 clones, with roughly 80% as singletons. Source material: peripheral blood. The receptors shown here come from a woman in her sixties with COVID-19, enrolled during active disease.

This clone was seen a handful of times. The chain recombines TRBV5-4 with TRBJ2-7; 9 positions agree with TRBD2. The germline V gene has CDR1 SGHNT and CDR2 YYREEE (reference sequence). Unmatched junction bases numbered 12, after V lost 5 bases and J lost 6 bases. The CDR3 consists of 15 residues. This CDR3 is CASSSGLAGILEQYF. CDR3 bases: TGTGCCAGCAGTTCGGGTCTAGCGGGAATACTCGAGCAGTACTTC.

The CDR3 sequence: CASSQDRGQGETQYF. The CDR3 DNA reads TGTGCCAGCAGCCAAGATAGGGGACAGGGAGAGACCCAGTACTTC. The chain carries TRBV3-1 (or the pseudogene TRBV3-2) and TRBJ2-5; 9 nucleotides match TRBD1. The CDR3 length is 15 residues. Germline lookup yields CDR1 LGHDT and CDR2 YNNKEL (reference sequence). Losses at the gene ends were 0 bases for V and 4 bases for J; bases not matched to a gene: 3.

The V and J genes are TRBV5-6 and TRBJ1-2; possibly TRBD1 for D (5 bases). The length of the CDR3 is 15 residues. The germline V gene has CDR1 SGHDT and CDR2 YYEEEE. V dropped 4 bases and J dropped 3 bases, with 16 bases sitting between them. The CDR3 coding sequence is TGTGCCAGCAGCCCCAGACAGATAATATACTATGGCTACACCTTC. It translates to CASSPRQIIYYGYTF.